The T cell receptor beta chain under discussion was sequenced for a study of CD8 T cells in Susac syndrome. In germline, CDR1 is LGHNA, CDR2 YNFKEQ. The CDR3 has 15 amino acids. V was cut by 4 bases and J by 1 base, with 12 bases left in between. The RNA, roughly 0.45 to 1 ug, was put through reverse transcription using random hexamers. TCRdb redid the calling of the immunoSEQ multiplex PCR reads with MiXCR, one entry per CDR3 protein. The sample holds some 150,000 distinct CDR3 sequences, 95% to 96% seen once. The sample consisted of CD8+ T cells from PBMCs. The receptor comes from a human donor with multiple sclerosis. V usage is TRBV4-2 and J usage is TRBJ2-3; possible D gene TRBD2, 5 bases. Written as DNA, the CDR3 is TGTGCCAGCAGCCCTGAGGGTTGGGGCACAGATACGCAGTATTTT. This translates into CASSPEGWGTDTQYF.